This is a list of T cell receptor beta chains from one sample in a study of type 1 and type 2 diabetes patients. TCRdb recomputed calls from the multiplex PCR reads with MiXCR, one row per CDR3 protein. Here the sample spans 280,000 or so distinct CDR3 sequences, more than 40% being singletons. The source material was peripheral blood mononuclear cells (PBMCs). All receptors derive from a man between 18 and 35 years old with type 2 diabetes. Each CDR3 is given with its conserved first and last residue. The D gene is left open where the match is weak. Only some rows state a clone size, as once, few, many or a class for expanded clones.

clone_size	v_call	d_call	j_call	cdr3_nt	cdr3_aa
.	TRBV20-1	.	TRBJ2-5	TGCAGTGCTACAAATGAAGGGCCAGAGACCCAGTACTTC	CSATNEGPETQYF
.	TRBV4-1	.	TRBJ1-2	TGCGCCAGCAGCCAAGAATCGGGATGGGGCTACACCTTC	CASSQESGWGYTF
few	TRBV20-1	TRBD1	TRBJ2-7	TGCAGTGCCAGTGACAGGGTGGGATTCTACGAGCAGTACTTC	CSASDRVGFYEQYF
few	TRBV30	.	TRBJ1-1	TGTGCCTGGAGTGTTCTGATTCTCGGAGATCGTCCGAATGAAGCTTTCTTT	CAWSVLILGDRPNEAFF
.	TRBV5-1	TRBD2	TRBJ2-7	TGCGCCAGCAGCTCCAGGACTAGCAATCTATACGAGCAGTACTTC	CASSSRTSNLYEQYF
.	TRBV28	.	TRBJ1-6	TGTGCCAGCAGTTTATTACACACGAGCTCCTATAATTCACCCCTCCACTTT	CASSLLHTSSYNSPLHF
.	TRBV7-6	.	TRBJ1-1	TGTGCCAGCAGCCCGTCGGTGGGTGAAGCTTTCTTT	CASSPSVGEAFF
few	TRBV27	.	TRBJ2-7	TGTGCCAGCAGTTCTGTCACCCTCGAGCAGTACTTC	CASSSVTLEQYF
few	TRBV7-8	TRBD2	TRBJ2-7	TGTGCCAGCAGCTTAGTAGTGCTAGCGGGGGAGCAGTACTTC	CASSLVVLAGEQYF
.	TRBV2	.	TRBJ2-6	TGTGCCAGCGGGCCGGGCCCCGCTGGGGCCAACGTCCTGACTTTC	CASGPGPAGANVLTF
few	TRBV30	TRBD1	TRBJ1-2	TGTGCCTGGAGTAGGCGCCGGACAGGCGTCAACTATGGCTACACCTTC	CAWSRRRTGVNYGYTF
.	TRBV10-3	TRBD2	TRBJ2-3	TGTGCCATCAGGAGGACTAGCGGGGGGAGCCCAGATACGCAGTATTTT	CAIRRTSGGSPDTQYF
few	TRBV28	.	TRBJ1-1	TGTGCCAGCAGGTCGAACACTGAAGCTTTCTTT	CASRSNTEAFF
.	TRBV20-1	.	TRBJ1-2	TGCAGTGCTAGAACCGGGAATGGCTACACCTTC	CSARTGNGYTF
few	TRBV19	.	TRBJ2-7	TGTGCCAGTAGTACGGTTGGTTCCTCCTACGAGCAGTACTTC	CASSTVGSSYEQYF
.	TRBV7-2	TRBD2	TRBJ2-1	TGTGCCAGCAGCTTAATAGGCAGGAGGGAGGGGTCCGATGAGCAGTTCTTC	CASSLIGRREGSDEQFF
few	TRBV7-6	.	TRBJ2-1	TGTGCCAGCAGCCCCGCGCGGGTGGGTAGCTCCTACAATGAGCAGTTCTTC	CASSPARVGSSYNEQFF
.	TRBV30	.	TRBJ2-1	TGTGCCTGGAGCCAGGGGGACTCCAATGAGCAGTTCTTC	CAWSQGDSNEQFF
.	TRBV27	TRBD1	TRBJ2-7	TGTGCCAGCAGTCCGGGGACAGGGGCGACCTACGAGCAGTACTTC	CASSPGTGATYEQYF
.	TRBV7-6	.	TRBJ2-7	TGTGCCAGCAGTTTCTCGACCGGCCACGAGCAGTACTTC	CASSFSTGHEQYF
.	TRBV5-1	TRBD2	TRBJ2-5	TGCGCCAGCAGCTGGGGGTGGGCGGGAGGAGAAGAGACCCAGTACTTC	CASSWGWAGGEETQYF
.	TRBV6-5	.	TRBJ1-6	TGTGCCAGCAGCCAAAACCGGGACATTTCTTCACCCCTCCACTTT	CASSQNRDISSPLHF
.	TRBV7-7	.	TRBJ2-2	TGTGCCAGCGCTATCGCCCTAACAGTGACCGGGGAGCTGGTTTTT	CASAIALTVTGELVF
.	TRBV7-3	.	TRBJ2-7	TGTGCCAGCAGCCCCCTGGGGGTGGCCTACGAGCAGTACTTC	CASSPLGVAYEQYF
once	TRBV6-2/TRBV6-3	.	TRBJ2-7	TGTGCCAGCAGTTATTTGCGTGGGCAGTACTTC	CASSYLRGQYF
.	TRBV2	TRBD1	TRBJ1-5	TGTGCCAGCAGGAGACAGGGATTAGACAATCAGCCCCAGCATTTT	CASRRQGLDNQPQHF
few	TRBV20-1	.	TRBJ2-5	TGCAGTGGTAACCCCTTTTGGTCCCAGGAGACCCAGTACTTC	CSGNPFWSQETQYF
few	TRBV29-1	.	TRBJ2-7	TGCAGCGTTGTTGGGAGCGGCGAGCAGTACTTC	CSVVGSGEQYF
few	TRBV7-8	.	TRBJ1-5	TGTGCCAGCAGCCAAAACCCAACAGGGACCCAGCATTTT	CASSQNPTGTQHF
.	TRBV10-3	.	TRBJ1-1	TGTGCCAGCAGTGGGGACAAGTCAAGGCCTAGTGAAGCTTTCTTT	CASSGDKSRPSEAFF
.	TRBV9	TRBD1	TRBJ1-3	TGTGCCAGCAGCGTCGGACAGGCGCAACGAAACACCATATATTTT	CASSVGQAQRNTIYF
.	TRBV7-2	TRBD2	TRBJ2-7	TGTGCCAGCAGCTTCACTAGCGGGAGAGACTACGAGCAGTACTTC	CASSFTSGRDYEQYF